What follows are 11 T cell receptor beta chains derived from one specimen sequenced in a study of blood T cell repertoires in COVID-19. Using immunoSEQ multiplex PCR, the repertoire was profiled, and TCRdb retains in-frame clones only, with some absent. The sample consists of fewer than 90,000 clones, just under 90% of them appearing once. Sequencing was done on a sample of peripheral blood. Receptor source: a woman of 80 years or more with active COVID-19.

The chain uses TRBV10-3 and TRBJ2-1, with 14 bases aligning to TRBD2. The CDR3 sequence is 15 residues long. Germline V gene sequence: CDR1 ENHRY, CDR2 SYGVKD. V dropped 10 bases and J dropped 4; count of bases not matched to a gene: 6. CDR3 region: CATGTSGSLYNEQFF. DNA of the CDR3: TGTGCCACCGGGACTAGCGGGAGTTTGTACAATGAGCAGTTCTTC.

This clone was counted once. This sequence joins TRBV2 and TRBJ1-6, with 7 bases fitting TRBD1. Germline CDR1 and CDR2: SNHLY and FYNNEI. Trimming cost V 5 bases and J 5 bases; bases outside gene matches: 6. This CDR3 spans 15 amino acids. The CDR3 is CASSRKGADNSPLHF. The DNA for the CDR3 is TGTGCCAGCAGTCGGAAGGGGGCAGATAATTCACCCCTCCACTTT. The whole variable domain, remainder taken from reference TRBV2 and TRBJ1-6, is EPEVTQTPSHQVTQMGQEVILRCVPISNHLYFYWYRQILGQKVEFLVSFYNNEISEKSEIFDDQFSVERPDGSNFTLKIRSTKLEDSAMYFCASSRKGADNSPLHFGNGTRLTVT.

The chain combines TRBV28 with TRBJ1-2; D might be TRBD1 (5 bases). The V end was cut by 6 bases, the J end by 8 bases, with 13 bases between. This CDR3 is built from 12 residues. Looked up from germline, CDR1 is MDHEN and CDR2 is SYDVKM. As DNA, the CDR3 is TGTGCCAGCAGGACGGGGGGTAGAGGCTACACCTTC. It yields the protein CASRTGGRGYTF.

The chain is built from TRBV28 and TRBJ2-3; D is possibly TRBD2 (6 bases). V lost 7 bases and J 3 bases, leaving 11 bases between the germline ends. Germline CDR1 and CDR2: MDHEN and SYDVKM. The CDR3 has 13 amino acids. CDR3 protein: CASNIRETDTQYF. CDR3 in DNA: TGTGCCAGCAATATACGGGAGACAGATACGCAGTATTTT.

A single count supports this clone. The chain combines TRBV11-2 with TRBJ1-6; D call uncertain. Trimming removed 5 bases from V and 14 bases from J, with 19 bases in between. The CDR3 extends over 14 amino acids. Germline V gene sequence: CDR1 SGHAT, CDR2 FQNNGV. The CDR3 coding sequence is TGTGCCAGCAGCACGACGGCGGGAAAGTCCTCCCTCCACTTT. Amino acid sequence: CASSTTAGKSSLHF.

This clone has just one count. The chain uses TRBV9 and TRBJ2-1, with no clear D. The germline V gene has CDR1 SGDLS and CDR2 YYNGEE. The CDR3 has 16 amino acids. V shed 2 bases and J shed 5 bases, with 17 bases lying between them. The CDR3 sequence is CASSVGLTRNNNEQFF. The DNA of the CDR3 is TGTGCCAGCAGCGTGGGCCTTACACGTAATAACAATGAGCAGTTCTTC.

The CDR3 loop reads CASSTPGDRTLRETQYF. In DNA, the CDR3 is TGTGCCAGTAGTACCCCAGGGGACAGGACCTTACGGGAGACCCAGTACTTC. V gene TRBV19 combines with J gene TRBJ2-5; 8 bases agree with TRBD1. CDR1 is LNHDA, CDR2 SQIVND, per germline (reference sequence). The V gene end was trimmed by 4 bases and the J gene end by 5 bases; junction bases not matched to a gene: 15. This CDR3 is 17 amino acids long.

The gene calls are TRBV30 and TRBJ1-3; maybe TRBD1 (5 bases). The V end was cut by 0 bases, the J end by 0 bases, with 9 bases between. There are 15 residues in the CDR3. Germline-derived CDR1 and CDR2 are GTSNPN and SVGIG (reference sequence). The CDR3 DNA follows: TGTGCCTGGAGTGTACCAGGGAACTCTGGAAACACCATATATTTT. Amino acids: CAWSVPGNSGNTIYF.

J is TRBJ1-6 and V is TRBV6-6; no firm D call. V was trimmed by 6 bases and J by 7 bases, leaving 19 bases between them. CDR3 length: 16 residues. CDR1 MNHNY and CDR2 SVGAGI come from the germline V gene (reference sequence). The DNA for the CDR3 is TGTGCCAGCAGCCTACCCTTTTCGTTGTCGAATTCACCCCTCCACTTT. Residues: CASSLPFSLSNSPLHF.

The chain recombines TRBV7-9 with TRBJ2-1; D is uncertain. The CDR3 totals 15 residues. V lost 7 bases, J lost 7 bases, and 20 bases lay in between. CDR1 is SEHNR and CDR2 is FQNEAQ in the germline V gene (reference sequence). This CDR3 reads CASTRLVSTQNEQFF. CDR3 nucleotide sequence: TGTGCCAGCACCCGTTTAGTGTCAACCCAAAATGAGCAGTTCTTC.

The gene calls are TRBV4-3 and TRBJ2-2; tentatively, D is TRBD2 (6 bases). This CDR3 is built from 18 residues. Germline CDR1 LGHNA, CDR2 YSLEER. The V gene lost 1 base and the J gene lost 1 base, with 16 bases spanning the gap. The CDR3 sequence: CASSQAVRSSGNTGELFF. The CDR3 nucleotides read TGCGCCAGCAGCCAAGCGGTTCGGAGTAGCGGGAACACCGGGGAGCTGTTTTTT.